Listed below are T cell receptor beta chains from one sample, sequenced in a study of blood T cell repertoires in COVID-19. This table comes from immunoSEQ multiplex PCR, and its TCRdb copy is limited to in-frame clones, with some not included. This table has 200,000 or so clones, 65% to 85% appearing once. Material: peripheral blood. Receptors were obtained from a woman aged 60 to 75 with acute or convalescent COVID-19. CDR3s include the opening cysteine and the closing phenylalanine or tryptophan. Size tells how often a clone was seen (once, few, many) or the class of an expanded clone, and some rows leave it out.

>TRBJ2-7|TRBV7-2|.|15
CASSLLGGTSYEQYF
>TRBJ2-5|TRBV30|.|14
CAWSSWTGKETQYF
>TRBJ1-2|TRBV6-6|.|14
CASSYSDIQGGYTF
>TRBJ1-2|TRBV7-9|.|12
CASSQSPYGYTF
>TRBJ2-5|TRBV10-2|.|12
CASSELQETQYF
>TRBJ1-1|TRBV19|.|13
CASSMRQGTEAFF
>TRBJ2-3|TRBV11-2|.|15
CASSLVLASTDTQYF
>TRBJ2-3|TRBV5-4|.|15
CASSLAGGITDTQYF
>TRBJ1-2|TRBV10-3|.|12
CAISDQRPGYTF
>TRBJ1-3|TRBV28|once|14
CASSFPVIGNTIYF
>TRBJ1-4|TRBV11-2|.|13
CASSVDSGGKLFF